Below are 16 T cell receptor beta chains sequenced from a single sample in a study of blood T cells in healthy people across ages. Through a sample-barcoded 5' primer and a J-beta primer mix, a second PCR was run for about 7 to 12 cycles. TCRdb processed the 5' RACE reads anew with MiXCR; each CDR3 protein has one entry. The data show about 1.6 million distinct CDR3 sequences, with roughly 32% seen just once and about 11% held by the top ten. The sequenced sample consisted of blood. The source of these receptors is a woman in her twenties or thirties in good health.

The chain has TRBV7-9 and TRBJ1-2; D unclear. The CDR3 has 12 amino acids. The germline V and J ends were trimmed by 2 bases and 10 bases, with 11 bases remaining between them. The V gene's germline CDR1 is SEHNR and CDR2 FQNEAQ (reference sequence). CDR3 nucleotide sequence: TGTGCCAGCAGCTTATCGTATCTGGACTACACCTTC. Its protein is CASSLSYLDYTF.

J is TRBJ1-1 and V is TRBV20-1; D gene uncertain. The CDR3 is 11 residues long. Germline CDR1 reads DFQATT; CDR2 reads SNEGSKA (reference sequence). Trimming removed 1 base from V and 4 bases from J, with 4 bases in between. CDR3 nucleotide sequence: TGCAGTGCTAGAGTCCGCACTGAAGCTTTCTTT. Translation: CSARVRTEAFF.

The chain carries TRBV5-1 and TRBJ2-5; D is possibly TRBD1 (6 bases). V lost 1 base and J 1 base, leaving 11 bases between the germline ends. The CDR3 has 15 amino acids. Germline CDR1 SGHRS, CDR2 YFSETQ. CDR3 amino acids: CASSLLGALQETQYF. DNA of the CDR3: TGCGCCAGCAGCTTGCTGGGGGCCCTCCAAGAGACCCAGTACTTC.

Only a few counts were recorded for this clonotype. This chain joins TRBV27 and TRBJ1-5; D unresolved. V shed 0 bases and J shed 6 bases, with 9 bases lying between them. The CDR3 runs to 14 residues. CDR1 and CDR2 (germline): MNHEY, SMNVEV (reference sequence). As DNA, the CDR3 is TGTGCCAGCAGTTTATCGCCCAACGGTCAGCCCCAGCATTTT. Its translation: CASSLSPNGQPQHF.

This chain joins TRBV10-3 and TRBJ1-6, with a tentative D call TRBD1 (6 bases). Germline CDR1 and CDR2: ENHRY and SYGVKD. Trimming left V 0 bases short and J 7 bases short, with 10 bases between. The CDR3 is made up of 15 amino acids. CDR3 in DNA: TGTGCCATCAGTGAGTCAGGCAGGGGAAATTCACCCCTCCACTTT. This encodes CAISESGRGNSPLHF.

This clonotype appeared a few times. This chain joins TRBV10-1 and TRBJ2-1, with 10 bases identical to TRBD2. Germline assignment: CDR1 WNHNN and CDR2 SYGVQD (reference sequence). The CDR3 spans 16 residues. V was pared by 2 bases and J by 4 bases, with 5 bases of the junction left unmatched. The CDR3 loop is CASSEGPGLAYNEQFF. CDR3 DNA sequence: TGCGCCAGCAGTGAGGGGCCGGGACTAGCGTACAATGAGCAGTTCTTC.

A note on this clonotype: Mismatch with germline at one junction end may stem from a read error. This sequence joins TRBV20-1 and TRBJ2-5; the D gene could be TRBD1 or TRBD2 (5 bases each). Germline V lookup: CDR1 DFQATT, CDR2 SNEGSKA (reference sequence). CDR3 length: 14 amino acids. CDR3: CSARLGTAQGTQYF. CDR3 sequence (DNA): TGCAGTGCTAGACTAGGGACCGCCCAAGGGACCCAGTACTTC.

The chain is built from TRBV4-1 and TRBJ2-7; D ambiguous. V gave up 0 bases and J gave up 2 bases, with 8 bases separating them. Germline V lookup: CDR1 MGHRA, CDR2 YSYEKL. This CDR3 spans 14 amino acids. The DNA of the CDR3 is TGCGCCAGCAGCCAAGATATAGGGACCTACGAGCAGTACTTC. Residues: CASSQDIGTYEQYF.

A few counts support this clonotype. The chain has TRBV3-1 and TRBJ2-7; TRBD2 is a possible D gene (5 bases). CDR3 size: 15 residues. Trimming stripped 2 bases from V and 0 bases from J, with 11 bases between. CDR1 is LGHDT and CDR2 is YNNKEL in the germline V gene (reference sequence). This CDR3 reads CASSQSRRSSYEQYF. CDR3 in DNA: TGTGCCAGCAGCCAAAGCCGGAGGAGCTCCTACGAGCAGTACTTC.

This clonotype was recorded a few times. CDR3 nucleotides: TGCGCCAGCAGCCTAACGGACAGGGGGCGCGTCAGGAATGAGCAGTTCTTC. This gives the protein CASSLTDRGRVRNEQFF. The chain links TRBV4-1 to TRBJ2-1; 11 positions agree with TRBD1. In germline, CDR1 is MGHRA, CDR2 YSYEKL. Trimming took 4 bases from V and 7 from J; bases not matched to a gene: 12. This CDR3 region has 17 residues.

This clonotype was counted between two and nine times. This chain joins TRBV6-5 and TRBJ2-5, with D unclear. CDR3 length: 13 amino acids. Germline V gene data show CDR1 as MNHEY and CDR2 as SVGAGI. Trimming took off 8 bases at V and 4 bases at J, with 14 bases between the two ends. Here the CDR3 reads CASSRGPVETQYF. The CDR3 nucleotides read TGTGCCAGCTCACGCGGACCGGTAGAGACCCAGTACTTC.

This clonotype was seen many times. The rearrangement links TRBV7-2 to TRBJ2-4; 7 nucleotides align to TRBD2. V dropped 2 bases and J dropped 2; count of bases not matched to a gene: 6. Germline CDR1 SGHTA, CDR2 FQGNSA. This CDR3 region has 16 residues. Written as DNA, the CDR3 is TGTGCCAGCAGCTTATTGGCTAGCGGAACCAAAAACATTCAGTACTTC. Amino acids: CASSLLASGTKNIQYF.

This clonotype was detected a few times. V gene TRBV6-5 combines with J gene TRBJ2-1; TRBD2 matches at 7 bases. This CDR3 is 18 amino acids long. Germline V gives CDR1 MNHEY, CDR2 SVGAGI. The V gene end was trimmed by 4 bases and the J gene end by 2 bases; junction bases not matched to a gene: 14. CDR3 nucleotide sequence: TGTGCCAGCAGTTGGAGGACGGTAGCGGGCAAAACCTACAATGAGCAGTTCTTC. It is translated as CASSWRTVAGKTYNEQFF.

The J gene is TRBJ2-1, the V gene TRBV11-3; 7 nucleotides match TRBD2. This CDR3 comprises 15 residues. CDR1 and CDR2 from the germline V gene are SGHNT and YENEEA. The V and J ends lost 3 bases and 7 bases, in that order; junction bases with no gene match: 9. CDR3 loop: CASSFSAGAENEQFF. The CDR3 DNA is TGTGCCAGCAGCTTTTCCGCGGGAGCCGAAAATGAGCAGTTCTTC.

This clonotype was detected once. Compared with germline, one end of the junction differs, possibly owing to a read error. The chain has TRBV10-3 and TRBJ1-2; maybe TRBD1 (5 bases). In germline, CDR1 is ENHRY, CDR2 SYGVKD. The CDR3 has 14 residues. CDR3 sequence reads: CAIRESGLRYGYTF. CDR3 DNA: TGTGCCATCAGGGAGTCGGGACTGAGATATGGCTACACCTTC.

This clonotype was seen a few times. This rearrangement joins TRBV12-3 or TRBV12-4 to TRBJ2-7, with TRBD2 matching 14 bases. V lost 4 bases to trimming and J lost 6 bases; unmatched junction nucleotides: 14. The CDR3 length is 18 residues. In DNA, the CDR3 is TGTGCCAGCAGTTCCCGGGGACTAGCGGGGGCCGGTGGGCGCGAGCAGTACTTC. This sequence encodes CASSSRGLAGAGGREQYF.